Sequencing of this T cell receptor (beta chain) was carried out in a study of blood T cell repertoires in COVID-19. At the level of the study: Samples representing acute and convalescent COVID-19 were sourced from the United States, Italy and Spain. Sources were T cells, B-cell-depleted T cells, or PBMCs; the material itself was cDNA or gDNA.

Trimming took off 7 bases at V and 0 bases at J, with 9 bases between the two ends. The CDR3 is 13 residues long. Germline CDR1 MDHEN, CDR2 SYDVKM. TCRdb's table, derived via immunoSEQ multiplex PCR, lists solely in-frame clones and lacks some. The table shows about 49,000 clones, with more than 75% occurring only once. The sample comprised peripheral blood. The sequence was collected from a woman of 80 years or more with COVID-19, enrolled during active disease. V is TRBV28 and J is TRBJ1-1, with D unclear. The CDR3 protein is CASTTEVNTEAFF. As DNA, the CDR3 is TGTGCCAGCACCACTGAGGTGAACACTGAAGCTTTCTTT.